This T cell receptor (beta chain) was sequenced in a study of beta chain features in type 1 diabetes. Between the trimmed V and J ends, which lost 10 bases and 6 bases, there was a span of 13 bases. The length of the CDR3 is 12 residues. CDR1 and CDR2 from the germline V gene are LNHDA and SQIVND (reference sequence). Expressed TCRB transcripts were sequenced because the isolated RNA had all been reverse transcribed beforehand. TCRdb's table, derived via immunoSEQ multiplex PCR, lists solely in-frame clones and lacks some. The sample contains under 900,000 clones, roughly 15% of which appear only once. On average, the one heparinised blood draw given by each donor was approximately 0.12 L.

The sample consisted of naive CD4+ T cells from blood. The chain recombines TRBV19 with TRBJ2-1; D assignment may be TRBD1 or TRBD2 (5 bases each). This clonotype was obtained from a woman aged 18-30 years in good health. In nucleotides, the CDR3 is TGTGCCACCGGGACCGACCCCAATGAGCAGTTCTTC. This codes for CATGTDPNEQFF.